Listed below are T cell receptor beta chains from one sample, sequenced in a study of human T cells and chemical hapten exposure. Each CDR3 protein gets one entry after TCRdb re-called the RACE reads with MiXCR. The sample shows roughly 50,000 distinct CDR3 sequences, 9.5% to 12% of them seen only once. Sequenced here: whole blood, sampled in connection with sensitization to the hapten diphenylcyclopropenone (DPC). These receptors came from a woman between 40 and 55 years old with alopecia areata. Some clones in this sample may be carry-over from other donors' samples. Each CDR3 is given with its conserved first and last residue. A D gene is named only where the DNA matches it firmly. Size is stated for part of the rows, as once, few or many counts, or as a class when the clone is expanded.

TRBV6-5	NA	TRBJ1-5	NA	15	TGTGCCAGCAGTTATTGGGCAGGGGGCAATCAGCCCCAGCATTTT	CASSYWAGGNQPQHF
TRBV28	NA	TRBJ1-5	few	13	TGTGCCAGCAGCTGGACAGCCTATCAGCCCCAGCATTTT	CASSWTAYQPQHF
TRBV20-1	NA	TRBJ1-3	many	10	TGCAGCCATAGGGGAAACACCATATATTTT	CSHRGNTIYF
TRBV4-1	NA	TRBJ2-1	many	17	TGCGCCAGCAGCCAAGTGCAAACGGGTTTCTCCTACAATGAGCAGTTCTTC	CASSQVQTGFSYNEQFF
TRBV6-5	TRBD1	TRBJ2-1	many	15	TGTGCCAGCAGTTACTCCACGACAGGGCCGAATGAGCAGTTCTTC	CASSYSTTGPNEQFF
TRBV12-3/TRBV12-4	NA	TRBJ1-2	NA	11	TGTGCCAGCAGTTTTGCCTATGGCTACACCTTC	CASSFAYGYTF
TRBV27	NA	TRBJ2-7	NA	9	TGTGCCACCCCCTACGAGCAGTACTTC	CATPYEQYF
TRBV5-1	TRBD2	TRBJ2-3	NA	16	TGCGCCAGCAGCTTGGGTTCTAGCGGGAGAACAGATACGCAGTATTTT	CASSLGSSGRTDTQYF
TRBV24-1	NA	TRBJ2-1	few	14	TGTGCCACCAGTCAAACCCGGGACTACAATGAGCAGTTCTTC	CATSQTRDYNEQFF
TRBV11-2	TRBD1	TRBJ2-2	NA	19	TGTGCCAGCAGCCTATACCCAACCCTGGGACAGCCGAACACCGGGGAGCTGTTTTTT	CASSLYPTLGQPNTGELFF
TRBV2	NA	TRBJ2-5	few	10	TGTGCCAGCGGGCCAGAGACCCAGTACTTC	CASGPETQYF
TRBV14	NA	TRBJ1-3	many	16	TGTGCCAGCAGCCCCTTGGGCCCGAGCTCTGGAAACACCATATATTTT	CASSPLGPSSGNTIYF
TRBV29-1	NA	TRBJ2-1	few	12	TGCAGCGTTGACAGTCCCAGGGGTGAGCAGTTCTTC	CSVDSPRGEQFF
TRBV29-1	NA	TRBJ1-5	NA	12	TGCAGCGTTGAAACCAGTCCGGGGCCCCAGCATTTT	CSVETSPGPQHF
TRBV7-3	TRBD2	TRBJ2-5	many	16	TGTGCCAGCAGCTTAAGTGGTAGCGGGGGGCAAGAGACCCAGTACTTC	CASSLSGSGGQETQYF
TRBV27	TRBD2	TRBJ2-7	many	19	TGTGCCAGCAGTTTATCGCAGCTAACGGGGGGAGTTCGGTTTTACGAGCAGTACTTC	CASSLSQLTGGVRFYEQYF
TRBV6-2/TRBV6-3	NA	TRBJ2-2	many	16	TGTGCCAGCAGTTACCCAAGACGGACGAACACCGGGGAGCTGTTTTTT	CASSYPRRTNTGELFF
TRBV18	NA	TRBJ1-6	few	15	TGTGCCAGCTCCCCGATCGACTCCTATAATTCACCCCTCCACTTT	CASSPIDSYNSPLHF
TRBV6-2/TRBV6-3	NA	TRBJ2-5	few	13	TGTGCCAGCAGCCCAGGGACCGTCGAGACCCAGTACTTC	CASSPGTVETQYF
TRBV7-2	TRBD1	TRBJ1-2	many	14	TGTGCCAGCAGCTCGGACAGGACTAACTATGGCTACACCTTC	CASSSDRTNYGYTF
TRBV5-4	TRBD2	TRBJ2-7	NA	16	TGTGCCAGCAGCTGGTACCTGACTAGCGGGAATAACGAGCAGTACTTC	CASSWYLTSGNNEQYF
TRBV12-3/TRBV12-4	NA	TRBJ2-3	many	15	TGTGCCAGCAGTTTAGGGGAAGTCAGCACAGATACGCAGTATTTT	CASSLGEVSTDTQYF
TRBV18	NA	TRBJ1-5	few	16	TGTGCCAGCTCACCAGGACCATGGGGGAGCAATCAGCCCCAGCATTTT	CASSPGPWGSNQPQHF
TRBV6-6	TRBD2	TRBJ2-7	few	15	TGTGCCAGCCGCGCGATTAGCGGGAGCTATGAAGAGCAGTACTTC	CASRAISGSYEEQYF
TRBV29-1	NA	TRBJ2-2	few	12	TGCAGCGTTGCTGGGGGTACCGGGGAGCTGTTTTTT	CSVAGGTGELFF
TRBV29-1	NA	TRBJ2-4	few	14	TGCAGCGGGACAACTAGGGGACCCAAAAACATTCAGTACTTC	CSGTTRGPKNIQYF
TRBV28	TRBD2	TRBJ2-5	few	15	TGTGCCAGCAGTTTATCGGGACTAGGGATGGAGACCCAGTACTTC	CASSLSGLGMETQYF
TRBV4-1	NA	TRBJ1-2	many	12	TGCGCCAGCAGCCAAGATGGTTTCAGCTACACCTTC	CASSQDGFSYTF
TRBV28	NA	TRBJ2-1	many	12	TGTGCCAGCAGTTTGGGGGCGCGTGAGCAGTTCTTC	CASSLGAREQFF
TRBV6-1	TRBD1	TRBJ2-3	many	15	TGTGCCAGCAGCGCCAGACAGGGTCAAACAGATACGCAGTATTTT	CASSARQGQTDTQYF
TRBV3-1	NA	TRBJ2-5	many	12	TGTGCCAGCAGCCAAGGCGGGGAGACCCAGTACTTC	CASSQGGETQYF
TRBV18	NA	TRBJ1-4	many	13	TGTGCCAGCTCACCACGAGGGACTGAAAAACTGTTTTTT	CASSPRGTEKLFF
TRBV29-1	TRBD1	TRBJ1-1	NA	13	TGCAGCCTCGCCACAGGGGGAGACACTGAAGCTTTCTTT	CSLATGGDTEAFF
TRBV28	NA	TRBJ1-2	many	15	TGTGCCAGCAGTAACCCAGGGAGAGGGTATAATGGCTACACCTTC	CASSNPGRGYNGYTF
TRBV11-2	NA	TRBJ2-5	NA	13	TGTGCCAGCAGCTCGGGCCACCTAGGGACCCAGTACTTC	CASSSGHLGTQYF
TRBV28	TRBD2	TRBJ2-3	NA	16	TGTGCCAGCCTCCCCTCCGGACTAGATCGGACAGATACGCAGTATTTT	CASLPSGLDRTDTQYF
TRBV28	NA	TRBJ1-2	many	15	TGTGCCAGCAGCTACGGGACACCAGCTAACTATGGCTACACCTTC	CASSYGTPANYGYTF
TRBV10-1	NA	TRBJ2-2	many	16	TGCGCCAGCAGTGAAGAGAGCGGCCTTGGGTCCGGGGAGCTGTTTTTT	CASSEESGLGSGELFF
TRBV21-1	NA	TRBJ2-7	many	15	TGTGCCAGCAGCCGGACAGGGGGCGCCAATTACGAGCAGTACTTC	CASSRTGGANYEQYF
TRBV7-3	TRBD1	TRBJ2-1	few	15	TGTGCCAGCAGCTTAGGCAGGGGGACCTACAATGAGCAGTTCTTC	CASSLGRGTYNEQFF
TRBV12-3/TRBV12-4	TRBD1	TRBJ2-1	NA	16	TGTGCCAGCAGTTTAGTGGCAGGGGGATATGGCAATGAGCAGTTCTTC	CASSLVAGGYGNEQFF
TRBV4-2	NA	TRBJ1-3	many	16	TGTGCCAGCAGCCAAGAAGGGACTTACTCTGGAAACACCATATATTTT	CASSQEGTYSGNTIYF
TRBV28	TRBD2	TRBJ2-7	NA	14	TGTGCCAGCGACGGGGGGGCTTCGCAGGTCGAGCAGTACTTC	CASDGGASQVEQYF
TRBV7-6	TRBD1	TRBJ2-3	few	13	TGTGCCAGCACCTACCGAGCAGGGGGCACGCAGTATTTT	CASTYRAGGTQYF
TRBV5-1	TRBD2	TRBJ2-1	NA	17	TGCGCCAGCAGCTTGGGAGCCAGCGGGGTTTCTTACAATGAGCAGTTCTTC	CASSLGASGVSYNEQFF
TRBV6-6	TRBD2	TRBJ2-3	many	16	TGTGCCAGCAGGCTACTAGCGGGAGGGCCGTCAGATACGCAGTATTTT	CASRLLAGGPSDTQYF
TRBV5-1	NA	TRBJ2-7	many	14	TGCGCCAGCAGCAGTCAGGGATCAACCTACGAGCAGTACTTC	CASSSQGSTYEQYF
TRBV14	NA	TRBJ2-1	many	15	TGTGCCAGCAGCCAAGGGACTACCTCCTACAATGAGCAGTTCTTC	CASSQGTTSYNEQFF
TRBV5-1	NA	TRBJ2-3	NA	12	TGCGCCACGGGACCTCGCCCAGATACGCAGTATTTT	CATGPRPDTQYF
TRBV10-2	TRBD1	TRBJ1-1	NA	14	TGCGCCAGCAGCACCACCGAGGGGGCCACTGAAGCTTTCTTT	CASSTTEGATEAFF
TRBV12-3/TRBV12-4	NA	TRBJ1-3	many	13	TGTGCCAGTACCGTCTCCCATGGAAACACCATATATTTT	CASTVSHGNTIYF
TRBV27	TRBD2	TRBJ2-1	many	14	TGTGCCAGCAGTCTACTAGCGAGATTCAATGAGCAGTTCTTC	CASSLLARFNEQFF
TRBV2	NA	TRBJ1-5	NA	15	TGTGCCAGCAGTGAGGCGGATCTTAGCAATCAGCCCCAGCATTTT	CASSEADLSNQPQHF
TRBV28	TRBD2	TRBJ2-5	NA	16	TGTGCCAGCAGTTTATTCGCGGGAGGCCACCAAGAGACCCAGTACTTC	CASSLFAGGHQETQYF
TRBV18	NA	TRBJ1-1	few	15	TGTGCCAGCTCACTATCGGGAGTATCGAACACTGAAGCTTTCTTT	CASSLSGVSNTEAFF
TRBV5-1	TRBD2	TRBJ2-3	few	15	TGCGCCAGCAGCTTGGACCCTCTAGCGGCAGATACGCAGTATTTT	CASSLDPLAADTQYF
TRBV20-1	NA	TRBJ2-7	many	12	TGCAGTGGGCTGAAGGGCTTTGTCGAGCAGTACTTC	CSGLKGFVEQYF
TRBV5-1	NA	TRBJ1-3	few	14	TGCGCCAGCAGCCCGGAGCCGGCTGGAAACACCATATATTTT	CASSPEPAGNTIYF
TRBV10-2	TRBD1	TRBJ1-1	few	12	TGCGCCAGCAAGAGTAGGGGGCCTGAAGCTTTCTTT	CASKSRGPEAFF
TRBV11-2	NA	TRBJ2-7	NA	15	TGTGCCAGCAGCTTAGGTCTCGCAACCCCCTACGAGCAGTACTTC	CASSLGLATPYEQYF